This T cell receptor beta chain emerged from a study of PD-1 blockade in classical Hodgkin lymphoma (TCRdb year 2020). A note on the overall study: Nivolumab dosing was 3 mg/kg intravenously every 2 weeks, continuing until either disease progression or unacceptable toxicity. The study used TCR beta sequencing and CyTOF to define a peripheral blood immune signature of response to PD-1 blockade in classical Hodgkin lymphoma. Overall results and qualifications from the work: The study was restricted to a single clinical trial cohort, and the causes of repertoire differences, possibly disease activity or prior therapy, were left undefined. Diversity was lower in patients who began nivolumab less than 1 year after ASCT, so these patients were left out of later analyses to avoid confounding by immune reconstitution. Trial patients with a complete response had baseline diversity similar to that of newly diagnosed patients, while partial responders and progressors had significantly lower diversity. Baseline TCR diversity was reported to be lower in newly diagnosed patients than in healthy donors and to be lower still in relapsed/refractory patients. A significant rise by C4D1 was seen in CD4+ but not CD8+ TCR diversity (p=0.0027 vs p=0.16), with the rise being most apparent in complete responders (p=0.02).

What the time point label conveys for this sample: cycle 2 day 1 (C2D1) of nivolumab. Every trial patient had relapsed following autologous stem cell transplantation, and prior brentuximab vedotin exposure was what differed among cohorts A, B and C. The trial cohort included 45 to 65 patients with relapsed/refractory classical Hodgkin lymphoma, and each patient had a best overall response of complete response, partial response or progressive disease. Trial patients were treated with single-agent nivolumab in the multi-cohort phase II CheckMate 205 trial. Best overall response was determined by an independent review committee according to the 2007 International Working Group response criteria. Trial PBMCs were collected just before the start of nivolumab (C1D1) and during therapy at cycle 2 day 1 and cycle 4 day 1. After peripheral blood was drawn into 8 mL Vacutainer Cell Preparation Tubes, PBMCs were isolated by centrifugation and then cryopreserved.

The Qiagen DNeasy kit was used to extract genomic DNA from unsorted PBMCs and from the negatively selected CD4+ and CD8+ fractions. Using primers that anneal to V and J segments, immunoSEQ multiplex PCR amplified the TCR beta CDR3 regions. A synthetic immune receptor repertoire was used to minimize amplification bias, and any remaining bias was removed computationally after sequencing. The source study handled its data this way. Custom Python scripts were used to quantify repertoire diversity as the Shannon entropy index. Unsorted, CD4+ and CD8+ repertoires were analyzed separately, except in combined analyses where CD4+ and CD8+ sequences were merged in silico. A clone was considered expanded if an increase in frequency of at least 2-fold after treatment relative to C1D1 was found, and a pseudocount of 0.5 was applied to clones undetected at baseline. Clones with 0 or 1 copy at C1D1 were defined as singleton clones, while clones with 2 or more copies were defined as non-singleton clones. Clones expanded in unsorted samples were assigned a CD4+, CD8+ or unknown annotation through matching of protein sequences in sorted samples from the same patient. Wilcoxon tests on paired samples were used to test diversity changes from C1D1 to C4D1. Entries here come from immuneACCESS through TCRdb and include only in-frame sequences with V and J called. Some clones fail to appear in such tables; in the studies checked, an unresolved V gene covers under half of the shortfall, and the cause of the remainder is unknown. The D gene and trimming were derived from the DNA, and the V and J assignments and clone size from that table. The sample table records around 24,000 clones; around 64% of these occur just once. About 10% of the sample rests with the top ten.

About this clone itself: Which antigen it targets is not known. Base qualities are not provided; no much larger clone lies one nucleotide away.

Counted from cysteine to phenylalanine, this CDR3 has 15 amino acids. Only the CDR3 DNA is retained, 45 bases long and in frame from the first base. Sequences MNHNS (CDR1) and SASEGT (CDR2) are obtained from the germline V gene. V was cut back by 6 bases and J by 0 bases, leaving a gap of 9 bases between them. The source is a human donor with classical Hodgkin lymphoma. The sequences come from peripheral blood mononuclear cells (PBMCs), collected before the second cycle of nivolumab. The chain employs TRBV6-1 and TRBJ1-6, with the D gene not clear enough to name. The nucleotide sequence reads TGTGCCAGCAGCGGACGCAGCTCCTATAATTCACCCCTCCACTTT. Its coded protein is CASSGRSSYNSPLHF.